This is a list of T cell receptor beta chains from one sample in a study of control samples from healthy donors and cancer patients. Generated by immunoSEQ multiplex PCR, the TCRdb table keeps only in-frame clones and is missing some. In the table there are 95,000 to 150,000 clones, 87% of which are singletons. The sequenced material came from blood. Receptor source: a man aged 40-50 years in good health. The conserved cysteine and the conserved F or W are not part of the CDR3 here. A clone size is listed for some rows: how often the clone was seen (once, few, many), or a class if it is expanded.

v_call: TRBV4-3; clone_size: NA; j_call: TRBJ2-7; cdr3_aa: ASSQERGGGGFISYEQY
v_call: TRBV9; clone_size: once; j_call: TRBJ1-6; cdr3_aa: ASSVSGHPSISPLH
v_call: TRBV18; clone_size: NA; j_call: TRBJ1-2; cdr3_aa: ASSTQVGKGYGYT
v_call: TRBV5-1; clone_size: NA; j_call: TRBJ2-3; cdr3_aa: ASSLRQSPDTQY
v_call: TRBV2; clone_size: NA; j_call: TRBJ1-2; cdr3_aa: ASTQDRSYGYT
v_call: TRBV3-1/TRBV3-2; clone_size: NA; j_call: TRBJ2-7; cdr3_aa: ASSPTPGSPCEQY
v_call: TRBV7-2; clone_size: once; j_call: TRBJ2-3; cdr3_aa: ASSSGPPRTDTQY
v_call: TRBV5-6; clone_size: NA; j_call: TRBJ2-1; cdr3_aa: ASSLWQGTYNEQF
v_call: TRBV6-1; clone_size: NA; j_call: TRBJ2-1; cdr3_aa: ASSDSLTAYNEQF
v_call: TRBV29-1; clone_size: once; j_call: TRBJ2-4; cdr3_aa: SVVPGAKNIQY
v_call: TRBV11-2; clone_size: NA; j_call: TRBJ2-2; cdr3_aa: ASTGMDGELF
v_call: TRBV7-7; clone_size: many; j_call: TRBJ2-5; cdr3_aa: ASSPRDRVGETQY
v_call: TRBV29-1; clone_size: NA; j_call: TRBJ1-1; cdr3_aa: SVAGTNTEAF
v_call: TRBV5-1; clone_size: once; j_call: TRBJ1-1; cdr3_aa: ASSPSVLASYTEAF
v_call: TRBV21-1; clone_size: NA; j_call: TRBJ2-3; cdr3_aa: ASKEGTRADTQY
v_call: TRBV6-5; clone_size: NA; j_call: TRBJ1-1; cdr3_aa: ASFPTGLNTEAF
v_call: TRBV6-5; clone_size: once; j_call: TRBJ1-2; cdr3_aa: AISAGARRADGYT
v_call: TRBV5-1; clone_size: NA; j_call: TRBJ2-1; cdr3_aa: ASSTGQHNEQF
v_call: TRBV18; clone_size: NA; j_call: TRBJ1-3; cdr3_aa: ASSPLGTGVSGNTIY
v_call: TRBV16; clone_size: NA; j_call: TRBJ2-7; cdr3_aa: ASSQAQGNEQY
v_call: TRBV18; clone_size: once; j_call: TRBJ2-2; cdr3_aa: ASSPQTANSNTGELF
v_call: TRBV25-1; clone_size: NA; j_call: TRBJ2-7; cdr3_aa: ASGRVGEQY
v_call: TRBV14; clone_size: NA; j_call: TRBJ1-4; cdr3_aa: ASSLGVRFGEKLF
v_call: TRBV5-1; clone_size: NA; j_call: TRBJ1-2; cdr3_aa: ASSLTGEMDGYT
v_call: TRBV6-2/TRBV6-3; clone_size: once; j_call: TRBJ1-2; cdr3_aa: ASSTGQRPLVYGYT
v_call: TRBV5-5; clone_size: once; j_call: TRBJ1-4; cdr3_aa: ASSNSTVTNEKLF
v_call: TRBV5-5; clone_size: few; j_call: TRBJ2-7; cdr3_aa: ASSLVKSEQY
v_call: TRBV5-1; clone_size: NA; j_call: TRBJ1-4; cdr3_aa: ASSLDVQETLPLF
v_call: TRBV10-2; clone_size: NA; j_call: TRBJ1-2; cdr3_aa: ATHSRPGTRDPTYGYT
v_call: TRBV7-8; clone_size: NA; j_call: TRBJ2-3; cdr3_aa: ASSIGLAGGSTDTQY
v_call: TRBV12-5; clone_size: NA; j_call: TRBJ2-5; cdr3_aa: ASGLVRGETQY
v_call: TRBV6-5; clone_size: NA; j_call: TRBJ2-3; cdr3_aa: ASSLDRGRTDTQY
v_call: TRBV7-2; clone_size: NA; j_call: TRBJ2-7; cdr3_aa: ASSWTSGGVGEQY
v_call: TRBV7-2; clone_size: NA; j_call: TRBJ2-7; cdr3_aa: ASSLDLAGGREQY
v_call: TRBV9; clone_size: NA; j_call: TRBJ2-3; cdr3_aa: ASSRGAGAADTQY
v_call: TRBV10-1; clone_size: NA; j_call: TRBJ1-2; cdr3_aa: ASSEVGLRGQFGYT
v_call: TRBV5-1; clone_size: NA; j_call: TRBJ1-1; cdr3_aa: ASSSTMMNTEAF
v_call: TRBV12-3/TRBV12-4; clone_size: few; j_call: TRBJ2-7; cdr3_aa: ASSLRRGYEQY
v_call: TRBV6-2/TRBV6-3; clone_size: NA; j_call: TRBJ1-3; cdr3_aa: ASSPQAPGPRPGNTIY
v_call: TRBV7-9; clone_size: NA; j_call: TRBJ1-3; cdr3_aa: ASSIDQNTIY
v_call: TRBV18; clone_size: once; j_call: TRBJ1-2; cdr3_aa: ASSPGQGEGYT
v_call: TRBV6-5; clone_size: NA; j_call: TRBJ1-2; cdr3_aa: ASSPASGYYGYT
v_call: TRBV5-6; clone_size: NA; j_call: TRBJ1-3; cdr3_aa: ASSLYTAGNTIY
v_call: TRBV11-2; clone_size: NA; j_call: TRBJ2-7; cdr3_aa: ASSRYTYEQY
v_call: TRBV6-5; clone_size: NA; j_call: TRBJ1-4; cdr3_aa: ASSYSGTGGEKLF
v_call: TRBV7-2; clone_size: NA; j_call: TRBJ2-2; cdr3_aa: ASSYHGRANTGELF
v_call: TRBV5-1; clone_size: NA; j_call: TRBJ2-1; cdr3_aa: ASSLAGPANEQF
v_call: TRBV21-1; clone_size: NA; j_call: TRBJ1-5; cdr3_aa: ASSKKKGVGNQPQH
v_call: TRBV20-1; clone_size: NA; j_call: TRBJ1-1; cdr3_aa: SADEIEAF
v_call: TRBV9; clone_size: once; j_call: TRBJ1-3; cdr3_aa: ASSPDRGLVTGNTIY
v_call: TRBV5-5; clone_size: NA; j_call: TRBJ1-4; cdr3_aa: ASSFQGEKLF
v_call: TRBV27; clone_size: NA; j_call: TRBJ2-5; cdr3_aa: ASSWRDRGQETQY
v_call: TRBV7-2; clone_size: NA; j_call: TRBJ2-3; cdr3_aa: ASSFWGSGGAADTQY
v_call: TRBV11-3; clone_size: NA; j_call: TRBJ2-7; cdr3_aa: ASSLDGAGAPYEQY